A single T cell receptor beta chain is shown here with its context. The sample is drawn from a study of blood T cell repertoires in COVID-19. About the study: The United States, Italy and Spain supplied acute and convalescent COVID-19 samples.

Sequenced by immunoSEQ multiplex PCR; TCRdb stores in-frame clones only, minus some. The sample includes about 100,000 clones, approximately 88% seen only once; the top ten take roughly 29%. The CDR3 totals 16 residues. CDR1 SGHTA and CDR2 FQGNSA come from the germline V gene. The junction had 7 bases not matched to a gene; V was cut back by 1 base and J by 3 bases. The sample was peripheral blood. The rearrangement links TRBV7-2 to TRBJ2-3; 7 bases map to TRBD2. This receptor was identified in a man aged 55 to 70 with acute or convalescent COVID-19. The CDR3 DNA follows: TGTGCCAGCAGCTTAGTCACGGCGGGAGTGACAGATACGCAGTATTTT. As protein: CASSLVTAGVTDTQYF.